This T cell receptor beta chain originates from a study of T cell repertoires in cytomegalovirus infection. Whole-study context: CMV infection together with matching HLA type was indicated by public TCR beta signatures. Study-wide findings and caveats: Ex vivo responses were dominated by HLA-C-restricted CMV-specific TCR beta clonotypes. Using cumulative public TCR beta family frequency, the authors identified those who carried CMV together with the relevant HLA.

From the reads, TCRdb called clonotypes with MiXCR, one entry per CDR3 protein. This sample yields more than 85,000 distinct CDR3 sequences, of which about a quarter are seen a single time; around 40% belongs to the top ten. Trimming removed 6 bases from V and 7 bases from J, with 15 bases in between. The CDR3 runs 13 residues. This clonotype has just a few counts. Antigen: not known. The receptor's source is a human donor in good health (CMV status not recorded). Some clones in this sample may be carry-over from other donors' samples. The sequenced sample consisted of CD8+ T cells from PBMCs. This chain links TRBV12-3 or TRBV12-4 with TRBJ1-1; TRBD1 might be the D (6 bases). Here the CDR3 reads CASSSTGGGEAFF. The CDR3 DNA follows: TGTGCCAGCAGCTCGACAGGAGGCGGTGAAGCTTTCTTT.